These T cell receptor beta chains were read from a single sample in a study of vaccination effects on CD4 cells after COVID-19. Clones were read by immunoSEQ multiplex PCR, and TCRdb kept only the in-frame ones, dropping some. The sample lists roughly 63,000 clones, 75% to 85% occurring once. Their antigens remain unidentified. The material sequenced was CD4+ T cells from PBMCs cultured with SARS-CoV-2 spike peptides, taken before COVID-19 vaccination. Source of these receptors: a human donor who received a COVID-19 vaccine. The CDR3 runs from the conserved cysteine through the conserved F or W. A D gene is named only where the DNA matches it firmly. Not all rows give a size; the values are once, few, many and, for expanded clones, a class.

DNA: TGTGCCAGCAGCTTGGCAGGCATTGATACGCAGTATTTT; CDR3: CASSLAGIDTQYF; V: TRBV5-4; size: .; D: .; J: TRBJ2-3
DNA: TGTGCCAGCAGCCCTACTAGCGGGGGGGGTTTTGCAGATACGCAGTATTTT; CDR3: CASSPTSGGGFADTQYF; V: TRBV3-1/TRBV3-2; size: .; D: TRBD2; J: TRBJ2-3
DNA: TGTGCCAGCAGCTTAATTGGCACTGAAGCTTTCTTT; CDR3: CASSLIGTEAFF; V: TRBV7-2; size: .; D: .; J: TRBJ1-1
DNA: TGTGCCACCAGTGATTTCGGCCAGGGGCTCCAAGAGACCCAGTACTTC; CDR3: CATSDFGQGLQETQYF; V: TRBV24-1; size: .; D: .; J: TRBJ2-5
DNA: TGTGCCAGCTCACCACGGGGGGTATCAGCGGACGCGGGACACCTTAACATTCAGTACTTC; CDR3: CASSPRGVSADAGHLNIQYF; V: TRBV18; size: once; D: .; J: TRBJ2-4
DNA: TGTGCCAGCAGCTCAACCGCGGGACTAGCGGGGGGGATCGCCTACAATGAGCAGTTCTTC; CDR3: CASSSTAGLAGGIAYNEQFF; V: TRBV7-3; size: .; D: TRBD2; J: TRBJ2-1
DNA: TGTGCCAGCAGCCTCAGGGTTACTGAAGCTTTCTTT; CDR3: CASSLRVTEAFF; V: TRBV7-9; size: .; D: .; J: TRBJ1-1
DNA: TGTGCCAGCAGTTACTTCTATTTCACTGAAGCTTTCTTT; CDR3: CASSYFYFTEAFF; V: TRBV6-5; size: .; D: .; J: TRBJ1-1
DNA: TGTGCCAGCAGTGAAGGGACAGGGGGCAATGGCTACACCTTC; CDR3: CASSEGTGGNGYTF; V: TRBV2; size: once; D: TRBD1; J: TRBJ1-2
DNA: TGTGCCAGCAGCGCGACGGGACTAGCGGGTTACACCGGGGAGCTGTTTTTT; CDR3: CASSATGLAGYTGELFF; V: TRBV5-5; size: .; D: TRBD2; J: TRBJ2-2
DNA: TGCGCCAGCAGCCAATCGGGCGGGGACAGGGGACGTAAAGCTTTCTTT; CDR3: CASSQSGGDRGRKAFF; V: TRBV4-1; size: .; D: TRBD1; J: TRBJ1-1
DNA: TGTGCCAGTAGTCTAGCCCCTCACACCGGGGAGCTGTTTTTT; CDR3: CASSLAPHTGELFF; V: TRBV19; size: .; D: .; J: TRBJ2-2
DNA: TGTGCCAGTAGTAGGACATACTCCTACAATGAGCAGTTCTTC; CDR3: CASSRTYSYNEQFF; V: TRBV19; size: .; D: .; J: TRBJ2-1
DNA: TGTGCCAGCAGCTTGGGTAGGCCGGGAGGCTACACCTTC; CDR3: CASSLGRPGGYTF; V: TRBV5-8; size: few; D: .; J: TRBJ1-2
DNA: TGTGCCAGCAGAAGTCAGGGTTACTCTGGGGCCAACGTCCTGACTTTC; CDR3: CASRSQGYSGANVLTF; V: TRBV5-4; size: .; D: .; J: TRBJ2-6
DNA: TGTGCCATCAGGTCGGGACAGGGAACCAACACCGGGGAGCTGTTTTTT; CDR3: CAIRSGQGTNTGELFF; V: TRBV10-3; size: once; D: TRBD1; J: TRBJ2-2
DNA: TGTGCCAGCAGCTTAGGAGGGACAGGAAAACAAGAGACCCAGTACTTC; CDR3: CASSLGGTGKQETQYF; V: TRBV7-3; size: .; D: TRBD1; J: TRBJ2-5
DNA: TGTGCCAGCAGCGTAGTCCCCTATAGCACAGATACGCAGTATTTT; CDR3: CASSVVPYSTDTQYF; V: TRBV7-8; size: few; D: .; J: TRBJ2-3
DNA: TGTGCCAGCAGCTTTGGGCAAACGGGAAATGGCTACACCTTC; CDR3: CASSFGQTGNGYTF; V: TRBV5-8; size: .; D: .; J: TRBJ1-2
DNA: TGCGCCAGCAGCTTCGTCAGCAGGAGAGGCACCGGGGAGCTGTTTTTT; CDR3: CASSFVSRRGTGELFF; V: TRBV5-1; size: .; D: .; J: TRBJ2-2
DNA: TGTGCCAGCAGGGGGGGACGATACAATGAGCAGTTCTTC; CDR3: CASRGGRYNEQFF; V: TRBV6-6; size: .; D: .; J: TRBJ2-1
DNA: TGTGCCAGCAGGGGGTATACTGAAGCTTTCTTT; CDR3: CASRGYTEAFF; V: TRBV28; size: .; D: .; J: TRBJ1-1
DNA: TGTGCCATCAGTGAATCAAATGAGCAGTTCTTC; CDR3: CAISESNEQFF; V: TRBV10-3; size: .; D: .; J: TRBJ2-1
DNA: TGTGCCACCAGCAGAAGAGAGTCGGGCCAGCCCCAGCATTTT; CDR3: CATSRRESGQPQHF; V: TRBV15; size: .; D: .; J: TRBJ1-5
DNA: TGTGCCAGCAGCGTAGGGCGTGCCACCACAGATACGCAGTATTTT; CDR3: CASSVGRATTDTQYF; V: TRBV9; size: .; D: .; J: TRBJ2-3
DNA: TGTGCCATCAGTGAGGGACAGGGGATAGCTGGGGAGACCCAGTACTTC; CDR3: CAISEGQGIAGETQYF; V: TRBV10-3; size: .; D: TRBD1; J: TRBJ2-5
DNA: TGTGCCAGCAGCGCCACCCCAGGGGCCGGGACCCAGTACTTC; CDR3: CASSATPGAGTQYF; V: TRBV7-3; size: .; D: .; J: TRBJ2-5
DNA: TGTGCCAGCAGCTTAGAAGGGCTTCGGGATCAGCCCCAGCATTTT; CDR3: CASSLEGLRDQPQHF; V: TRBV7-2; size: .; D: .; J: TRBJ1-5
DNA: TGTGCCAGTAGTATAGATGGGGGCGCGATCACCGGGGAGCTGTTTTTT; CDR3: CASSIDGGAITGELFF; V: TRBV19; size: once; D: .; J: TRBJ2-2
DNA: TGTGCCAGCTCCCCGACACCGAGCTCTGGAAACACCATATATTTT; CDR3: CASSPTPSSGNTIYF; V: TRBV18; size: .; D: .; J: TRBJ1-3
DNA: TGTGCCAGCAGTTTAGGAGGGCGGCACTATGGCTACACCTTC; CDR3: CASSLGGRHYGYTF; V: TRBV27; size: .; D: .; J: TRBJ1-2
DNA: TGTGCCAGCAGATTACAGGGGGCCGGGGAGCTGTTTTTT; CDR3: CASRLQGAGELFF; V: TRBV28; size: .; D: TRBD1; J: TRBJ2-2
DNA: TGTGCCAGCAGCTTTGCCGGGGGGGCAGATACGCAGTATTTT; CDR3: CASSFAGGADTQYF; V: TRBV7-2; size: .; D: TRBD2; J: TRBJ2-3
DNA: TGTGCCAGCAGCGCCACTTGGGGGACTAGCACAGATACGCAGTATTTT; CDR3: CASSATWGTSTDTQYF; V: TRBV9; size: once; D: .; J: TRBJ2-3
DNA: TGTGCCAGCAGGGGTTCGGGATTCCAACAGCCCCAGCATTTT; CDR3: CASRGSGFQQPQHF; V: TRBV6-5; size: .; D: .; J: TRBJ1-5
DNA: TGCGCCAGCAGCCAAGACTGGGGGACAGTTTCTATAGCCGCTGAAGCTTTCTTT; CDR3: CASSQDWGTVSIAAEAFF; V: TRBV4-1; size: .; D: TRBD1; J: TRBJ1-1
DNA: TGTGCCAGCAGTGAAACCCGCTCCTACAATGAGCAGTTCTTC; CDR3: CASSETRSYNEQFF; V: TRBV6-1; size: .; D: .; J: TRBJ2-1
DNA: TGTGCCAGCAGTGCGCGACGCGGGGGGGAGACCCAGTACTTC; CDR3: CASSARRGGETQYF; V: TRBV2; size: .; D: TRBD2; J: TRBJ2-5
DNA: TGCGCCAGCAGCTTGACAGGACGACGTCTCACTGAAGCTTTCTTT; CDR3: CASSLTGRRLTEAFF; V: TRBV5-1; size: .; D: .; J: TRBJ1-1
DNA: TGTGCCAGCAGTGAGGGTTATCAGCCCCAGCATTTT; CDR3: CASSEGYQPQHF; V: TRBV12-3/TRBV12-4; size: few; D: .; J: TRBJ1-5
DNA: TGTGCCAGCAGCCCTACCGAAGAGACCCAGTACTTC; CDR3: CASSPTEETQYF; V: TRBV9; size: once; D: .; J: TRBJ2-5
DNA: TGTGCCAGTAGTACCACTACAGATACGCAGTATTTT; CDR3: CASSTTTDTQYF; V: TRBV19; size: few; D: .; J: TRBJ2-3
DNA: TGCAGCGTCGCAATCGACCATAGCACAGATACGCAGTATTTT; CDR3: CSVAIDHSTDTQYF; V: TRBV29-1; size: once; D: .; J: TRBJ2-3
DNA: TGTGCCAGCAGCTTAGTCGGAGGGGGCGCGGGCGGGGAGCTGTTTTTT; CDR3: CASSLVGGGAGGELFF; V: TRBV7-2; size: .; D: .; J: TRBJ2-2
DNA: TGTGCCAGCAGCGTATCGGCACAGGGCGCCTATGGCTACACCTTC; CDR3: CASSVSAQGAYGYTF; V: TRBV9; size: .; D: .; J: TRBJ1-2
DNA: TGTGCCAGCACTACCGGGAGGGACAGCCCTGGAGTGGGCTACACCTTC; CDR3: CASTTGRDSPGVGYTF; V: TRBV2; size: .; D: TRBD1; J: TRBJ1-2
DNA: TGTGCCAGCAGCCCAAGGGGGCAGGGTTCTCCGTTTTTT; CDR3: CASSPRGQGSPFF; V: TRBV11-2; size: .; D: TRBD1; J: TRBJ1-4
DNA: TGTGCCAGCAGTTTAGACGGCACCGGGGAGCTGTTTTTT; CDR3: CASSLDGTGELFF; V: TRBV2; size: .; D: .; J: TRBJ2-2
DNA: TGTGCCAGCAGTTACTCTGGCAGGGCCTACAATGAGCAGTTCTTC; CDR3: CASSYSGRAYNEQFF; V: TRBV6-5; size: .; D: .; J: TRBJ2-1
DNA: TGTGCCAGCAGTCTCACAGGGGTGGGTAATCAGCCCCAGCATTTT; CDR3: CASSLTGVGNQPQHF; V: TRBV6-5; size: .; D: TRBD1; J: TRBJ1-5
DNA: TGCGCCAGCAGCTTGACCACCGGGACTAGCGGGGGTTATACGCAGTATTTT; CDR3: CASSLTTGTSGGYTQYF; V: TRBV5-1; size: .; D: TRBD2; J: TRBJ2-3
DNA: TGTGCCAGCAGCCAAGGTGAGGGGAAGCACACCTTC; CDR3: CASSQGEGKHTF; V: TRBV3-1/TRBV3-2; size: .; D: .; J: TRBJ1-2
DNA: TGTGCCAGCTCACTAGGGGACAGTTCTAACTATGGCTACACCTTC; CDR3: CASSLGDSSNYGYTF; V: TRBV18; size: .; D: TRBD1; J: TRBJ1-2
DNA: TGTGCCAGCAGTGACTCGGACGTAAACTATGGCTACACCTTC; CDR3: CASSDSDVNYGYTF; V: TRBV6-4; size: .; D: .; J: TRBJ1-2
DNA: TGTGCCAGCAGCCCGGGACGAAGGGACAGGGCATTATCTGGGGCCAACGTCCTGACTTTC; CDR3: CASSPGRRDRALSGANVLTF; V: TRBV28; size: .; D: TRBD1; J: TRBJ2-6
DNA: TGCAGCGTTCGAGACACCGGGGCGAAATACACCTTC; CDR3: CSVRDTGAKYTF; V: TRBV29-1; size: .; D: .; J: TRBJ1-2
DNA: TGTGCCAGTAGTATAGGCCGCGGGGCTTTCTACAATGAGCAGTTCTTC; CDR3: CASSIGRGAFYNEQFF; V: TRBV19; size: .; D: .; J: TRBJ2-1
DNA: TGTGCCAGCAGTGGGGGCAACTATGGCTACACCTTC; CDR3: CASSGGNYGYTF; V: TRBV25-1; size: .; D: .; J: TRBJ1-2
DNA: TGTGCCAGCAGCGGACAGGGCCCCGGGGCCAACGTCCTGACTTTC; CDR3: CASSGQGPGANVLTF; V: TRBV9; size: .; D: TRBD1; J: TRBJ2-6